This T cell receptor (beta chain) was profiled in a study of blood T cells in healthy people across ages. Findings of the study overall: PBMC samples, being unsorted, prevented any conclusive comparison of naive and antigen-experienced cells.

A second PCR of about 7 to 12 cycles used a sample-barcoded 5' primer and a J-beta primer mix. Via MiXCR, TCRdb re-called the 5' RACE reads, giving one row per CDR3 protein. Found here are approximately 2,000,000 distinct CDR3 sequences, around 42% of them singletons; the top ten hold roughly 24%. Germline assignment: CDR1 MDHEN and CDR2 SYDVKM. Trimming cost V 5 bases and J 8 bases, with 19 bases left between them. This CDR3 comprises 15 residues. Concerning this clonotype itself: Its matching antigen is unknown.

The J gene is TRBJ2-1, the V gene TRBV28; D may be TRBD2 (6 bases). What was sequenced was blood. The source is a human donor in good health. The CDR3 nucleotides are TGTGCCAGCAGTGTTGACTCCCCCGGGGGTGATGAGCAGTTCTTC. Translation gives CASSVDSPGGDEQFF.